These T cell receptor beta chains were read from a single sample in a study of T cells in Graves' hyperthyroidism and ophthalmopathy. One entry per CDR3 protein results from TCRdb running MiXCR on the multiplex PCR reads. Counted here are some 570,000 distinct CDR3 sequences, 15% to 20% occurring once; the ten biggest clones make up 17%. The sample consisted of blood. Every receptor here comes from a young woman with Graves' ophthalmopathy. Both conserved end residues are part of each CDR3. D genes are given only for firm matches. A clone size is listed for some rows: how often the clone was seen (once, few, many), or a class if it is expanded.

abundance: once
d_gene: NA
v_gene: TRBV6-5
j_gene: TRBJ2-6
CDR3nt: TGTGCCAGCAGTGACTCTCACGCTGGGGCCAACGTCCTGACTTTC
CDR3aa: CASSDSHAGANVLTF

abundance: many
d_gene: NA
v_gene: TRBV11-2
j_gene: TRBJ2-4
CDR3nt: TGTGCCAGCCGCCGGGTAGGAGGGAACATTCAGTACTTC
CDR3aa: CASRRVGGNIQYF

abundance: many
d_gene: NA
v_gene: TRBV6-2/TRBV6-3
j_gene: TRBJ2-5
CDR3nt: TGTGCCAGCGGTGTGGCAGGGTGGGAGACCCAGTACTTC
CDR3aa: CASGVAGWETQYF

abundance: many
d_gene: NA
v_gene: TRBV7-2
j_gene: TRBJ1-5
CDR3nt: TGTGCCAGCAGCTCCCAGTGGGATCAGCCCCAGCATTTT
CDR3aa: CASSSQWDQPQHF

abundance: NA
d_gene: TRBD2
v_gene: TRBV3-1
j_gene: TRBJ2-7
CDR3nt: TGTGCCAGCAGCCAAGCAACTAGCGGTTACGAGCAGTACTTC
CDR3aa: CASSQATSGYEQYF

abundance: NA
d_gene: NA
v_gene: TRBV10-3
j_gene: TRBJ2-7
CDR3nt: TGTGCCATCAACCCAAATGGGGTGGGCGAGCAGTACTTC
CDR3aa: CAINPNGVGEQYF

abundance: few
d_gene: TRBD1
v_gene: TRBV18
j_gene: TRBJ1-4
CDR3nt: TGTGCCAGCTCGGGACAGGGTAACGAAAAACTGTTTTTT
CDR3aa: CASSGQGNEKLFF

abundance: many
d_gene: NA
v_gene: TRBV6-1
j_gene: TRBJ1-1
CDR3nt: TGTGCCAGCAGTGAATGGGTCCTGAACACTGAAGCTTTCTTT
CDR3aa: CASSEWVLNTEAFF

abundance: many
d_gene: NA
v_gene: TRBV2
j_gene: TRBJ2-1
CDR3nt: TGTGCCACCACTCCCGGATTAGCGGACTACAATGAGCAGTTCTTC
CDR3aa: CATTPGLADYNEQFF

abundance: many
d_gene: TRBD1
v_gene: TRBV7-9
j_gene: TRBJ2-7
CDR3nt: TGTGCCAGCAGCTCCCGGGACAGTGGACCTTACGAGCAGTACTTC
CDR3aa: CASSSRDSGPYEQYF

abundance: NA
d_gene: TRBD1
v_gene: TRBV7-9
j_gene: TRBJ1-2
CDR3nt: TGTGCCAGCAGCTTAGCGCAGGGGGACTATGGCTACACCTTC
CDR3aa: CASSLAQGDYGYTF

abundance: few
d_gene: TRBD1
v_gene: TRBV7-3
j_gene: TRBJ1-6
CDR3nt: TGTGCCAGCAGCTTAACGTCAGCAGGGGGCAAATCACCCCTCCACTTT
CDR3aa: CASSLTSAGGKSPLHF

abundance: few
d_gene: TRBD1
v_gene: TRBV30
j_gene: TRBJ1-4
CDR3nt: TGTGCCTGGGAAGACAGGGGAAGTGAAAAACTGTTTTTT
CDR3aa: CAWEDRGSEKLFF

abundance: many
d_gene: NA
v_gene: TRBV11-2
j_gene: TRBJ2-7
CDR3nt: TGTGCCAGCAGCCCCTTTACGGGGGAGATTTACGAGCAGTACTTC
CDR3aa: CASSPFTGEIYEQYF

abundance: few
d_gene: TRBD1
v_gene: TRBV6-1
j_gene: TRBJ2-1
CDR3nt: TGTGCCAGCAGTGCGACAGGGGGGTCCTACAATGAGCAGTTCTTC
CDR3aa: CASSATGGSYNEQFF

abundance: few
d_gene: TRBD1
v_gene: TRBV20-1
j_gene: TRBJ2-7
CDR3nt: TGCAGTGGTGAGACAGGGGGCTCCTACGAGCAGTACTTC
CDR3aa: CSGETGGSYEQYF

abundance: NA
d_gene: TRBD1
v_gene: TRBV14
j_gene: TRBJ1-1
CDR3nt: TGTGCCAGCAGCCGAACGAGGACAGGGAACACTGAAGCTTTCTTT
CDR3aa: CASSRTRTGNTEAFF

abundance: many
d_gene: TRBD1
v_gene: TRBV29-1
j_gene: TRBJ2-1
CDR3nt: TGCAGCGTTGAAGATCGGGCGGGACAGGGCCACAATGAGCAGTTCTTC
CDR3aa: CSVEDRAGQGHNEQFF

abundance: few
d_gene: NA
v_gene: TRBV9
j_gene: TRBJ1-2
CDR3nt: TGTGCCAGCAGCGCGTGGTGGGACGGCTACACCTTC
CDR3aa: CASSAWWDGYTF

abundance: few
d_gene: NA
v_gene: TRBV30
j_gene: TRBJ2-1
CDR3nt: TGTGCCTCCAATGAAGCAGGCTTCTCCTACAATGAGCAGTTCTTC
CDR3aa: CASNEAGFSYNEQFF

abundance: NA
d_gene: NA
v_gene: TRBV27
j_gene: TRBJ1-1
CDR3nt: TGTGCCAGCACCTCGAAGGGGGGGCAGGCTTTCTTT
CDR3aa: CASTSKGGQAFF

abundance: few
d_gene: TRBD1
v_gene: TRBV18
j_gene: TRBJ1-3
CDR3nt: TGTGCCAGCTCACCAGTCGGGACAGGGGCCACCTCTGGAAACACCATATATTTT
CDR3aa: CASSPVGTGATSGNTIYF

abundance: NA
d_gene: TRBD2
v_gene: TRBV4-1
j_gene: TRBJ2-5
CDR3nt: TGCGCCAGCAGCCATGGACTAGTTGGTGAGACCCAGTACTTC
CDR3aa: CASSHGLVGETQYF

abundance: once
d_gene: NA
v_gene: TRBV2
j_gene: TRBJ2-7
CDR3nt: TGTGCCAGCAGGGTCGTCCGGGAGCAGTACTTC
CDR3aa: CASRVVREQYF

abundance: NA
d_gene: NA
v_gene: TRBV18
j_gene: TRBJ1-1
CDR3nt: TGTGCCAGCTCACCACCGGTCGGGGAGTACTACACTGAAGCTTTCTTT
CDR3aa: CASSPPVGEYYTEAFF

abundance: few
d_gene: NA
v_gene: TRBV4-1
j_gene: TRBJ1-1
CDR3nt: TGCGCCAGCAGCCAAGATGGTGGGGGTTACACTGAAGCTTTCTTT
CDR3aa: CASSQDGGGYTEAFF

abundance: NA
d_gene: NA
v_gene: TRBV5-1
j_gene: TRBJ1-1
CDR3nt: TGTGCCAGCAGCTTTTGGGAGACGGAGAACACTGAAGCTTTCTTT
CDR3aa: CASSFWETENTEAFF

abundance: many
d_gene: NA
v_gene: TRBV28
j_gene: TRBJ1-2
CDR3nt: TGTGCCAGCAGCCCCCAGGGGTCCTATGGCTACACCTTC
CDR3aa: CASSPQGSYGYTF

abundance: NA
d_gene: TRBD2
v_gene: TRBV4-3
j_gene: TRBJ2-5
CDR3nt: TGCGCCAGCAGCCAAGACCCCGGGACTAGCTCTGAGACCCAGTACTTC
CDR3aa: CASSQDPGTSSETQYF

abundance: many
d_gene: NA
v_gene: TRBV5-1
j_gene: TRBJ2-7
CDR3nt: TGCGCCAGCAGCAAAAACAGGGAATCCTACGAGCAGTACTTC
CDR3aa: CASSKNRESYEQYF

abundance: many
d_gene: NA
v_gene: TRBV6-2/TRBV6-3
j_gene: TRBJ1-2
CDR3nt: TGTGCCAGCAGCGTCCAGTCTAGCTATGGCTACACCTTC
CDR3aa: CASSVQSSYGYTF

abundance: few
d_gene: NA
v_gene: TRBV19
j_gene: TRBJ2-3
CDR3nt: TGTGCCAGTAGTATTAGTGTTCTCGACCCGGAACAGAGCCCTAGCACAGATACGCAGTATTTT
CDR3aa: CASSISVLDPEQSPSTDTQYF

abundance: NA
d_gene: TRBD1
v_gene: TRBV7-2
j_gene: TRBJ2-2
CDR3nt: TGTGCCAGCAGCTACGGACAGGGGGAGACCGGGGAGCTGTTTTTT
CDR3aa: CASSYGQGETGELFF

abundance: few
d_gene: NA
v_gene: TRBV5-1
j_gene: TRBJ1-4
CDR3nt: TGCGCCAGCAGCTTGGAAGGGGGTTCGGAAAAACTGTTTTTT
CDR3aa: CASSLEGGSEKLFF

abundance: NA
d_gene: NA
v_gene: TRBV4-3
j_gene: TRBJ1-1
CDR3nt: TGCGCCAGCAGCCAAGATTATCAGACAGCCCAAATTCTAATGAACACTGAAGCTTTCTTT
CDR3aa: CASSQDYQTAQILMNTEAFF

abundance: NA
d_gene: TRBD1
v_gene: TRBV29-1
j_gene: TRBJ1-4
CDR3nt: TGCAGCGTTGAAAATACAGGGGACTTAGTTGGGGGTGAAAAACTGTTTTTT
CDR3aa: CSVENTGDLVGGEKLFF

abundance: many
d_gene: NA
v_gene: TRBV11-2
j_gene: TRBJ2-7
CDR3nt: TGTGCCAGCAGCTCGGCAGGGGAAGTCGCCGAGCAGTACTTC
CDR3aa: CASSSAGEVAEQYF

abundance: many
d_gene: NA
v_gene: TRBV6-1
j_gene: TRBJ2-1
CDR3nt: TGTGCCAGCACCCCTATGGAGGGAAGGGAGCAGTTCTTC
CDR3aa: CASTPMEGREQFF

abundance: many
d_gene: NA
v_gene: TRBV11-2
j_gene: TRBJ1-2
CDR3nt: TGTGCCAGCAGCTTGGGTCGCTCGTTACGGGGCTACACCTTC
CDR3aa: CASSLGRSLRGYTF

abundance: many
d_gene: NA
v_gene: TRBV27
j_gene: TRBJ2-1
CDR3nt: TGTGCCAGCAGTTTCCGGGAGTTCCGCAATGAGCAGTTCTTC
CDR3aa: CASSFREFRNEQFF

abundance: many
d_gene: NA
v_gene: TRBV7-2
j_gene: TRBJ1-2
CDR3nt: TGTGCCAGCAGCCCCCAATCGGAAGCTAACTATGGCTACACCTTC
CDR3aa: CASSPQSEANYGYTF

abundance: NA
d_gene: TRBD2
v_gene: TRBV7-9
j_gene: TRBJ2-1
CDR3nt: TGTGCCAGCAGTTCGACTAGCGGGGGGGCCAATGAGCAGTTCTTC
CDR3aa: CASSSTSGGANEQFF